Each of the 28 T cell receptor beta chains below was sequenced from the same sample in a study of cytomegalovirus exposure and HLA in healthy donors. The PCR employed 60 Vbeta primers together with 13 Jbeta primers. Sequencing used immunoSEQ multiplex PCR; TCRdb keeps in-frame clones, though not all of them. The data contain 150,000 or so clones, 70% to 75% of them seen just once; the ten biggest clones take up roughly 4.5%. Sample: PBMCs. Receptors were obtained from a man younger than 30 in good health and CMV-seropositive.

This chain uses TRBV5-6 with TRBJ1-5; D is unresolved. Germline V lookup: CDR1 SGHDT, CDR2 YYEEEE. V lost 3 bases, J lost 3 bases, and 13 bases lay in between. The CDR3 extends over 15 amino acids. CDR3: CASSSHEKPNQPQHF. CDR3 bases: TGTGCCAGCAGCTCGCACGAGAAGCCCAATCAGCCCCAGCATTTT.

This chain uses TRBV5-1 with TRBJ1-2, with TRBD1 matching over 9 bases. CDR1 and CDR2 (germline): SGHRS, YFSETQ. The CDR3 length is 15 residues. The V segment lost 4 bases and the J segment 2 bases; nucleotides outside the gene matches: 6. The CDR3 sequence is CASSPGDRENYGYTF. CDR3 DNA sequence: TGCGCCAGCAGCCCGGGGGACAGGGAAAACTATGGCTACACCTTC.

The CDR3 sequence: CASNGWGEQPQHF. The CDR3 nucleotides are TGTGCCAGCAACGGGTGGGGGGAACAGCCCCAGCATTTT. This chain links TRBV6-6 with TRBJ1-5; possible D gene TRBD1, 5 bases. Germline-derived CDR1 and CDR2 are MNHNY and SVGAGI (reference sequence). There are 13 residues in the CDR3. V was trimmed by 7 bases and J by 7 bases, leaving 14 bases between them.

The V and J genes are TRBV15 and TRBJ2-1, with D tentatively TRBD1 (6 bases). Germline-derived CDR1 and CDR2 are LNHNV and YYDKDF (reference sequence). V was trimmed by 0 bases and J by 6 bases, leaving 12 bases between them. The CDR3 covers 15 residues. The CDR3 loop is CATSREGGRGNEQFF. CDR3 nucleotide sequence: TGTGCCACCAGCAGAGAAGGGGGTAGGGGCAATGAGCAGTTCTTC.

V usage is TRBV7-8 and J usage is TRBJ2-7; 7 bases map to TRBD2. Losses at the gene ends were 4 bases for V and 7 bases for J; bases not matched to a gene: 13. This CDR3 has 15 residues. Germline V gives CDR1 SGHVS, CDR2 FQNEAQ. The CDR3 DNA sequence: TGTGCCAGCAGCTCCCCCTCGTTTGGGGGGGGTGAGCAGTACGTC. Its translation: CASSSPSFGGGEQYV.

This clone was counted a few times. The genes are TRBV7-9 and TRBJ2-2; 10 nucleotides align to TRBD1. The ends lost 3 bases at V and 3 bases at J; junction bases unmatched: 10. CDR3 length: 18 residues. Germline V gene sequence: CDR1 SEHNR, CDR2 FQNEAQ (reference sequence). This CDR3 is CASSFRDRGNLDTGELFF. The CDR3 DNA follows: TGTGCCAGCAGCTTCCGGGACAGGGGAAATTTGGACACCGGGGAGCTGTTTTTT.

CDR3 in DNA: TGCGCCAGCAGCGAGGCGTCTGGGGCCAACGTCCTGACTTTC. It yields the protein CASSEASGANVLTF. V usage is TRBV5-1 and J usage is TRBJ2-6; D remains unclear. Trimming removed 4 bases from V and 1 base from J, with 6 bases in between. The CDR3 is 14 amino acids. CDR1 and CDR2 (germline): SGHRS, YFSETQ.

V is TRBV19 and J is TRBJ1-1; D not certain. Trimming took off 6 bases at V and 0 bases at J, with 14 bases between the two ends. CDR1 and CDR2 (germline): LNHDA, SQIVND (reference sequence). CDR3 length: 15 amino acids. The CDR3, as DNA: TGTGCCAGTAGCCACCGGGAGACTATGAACACTGAAGCTTTCTTT. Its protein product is CASSHRETMNTEAFF.

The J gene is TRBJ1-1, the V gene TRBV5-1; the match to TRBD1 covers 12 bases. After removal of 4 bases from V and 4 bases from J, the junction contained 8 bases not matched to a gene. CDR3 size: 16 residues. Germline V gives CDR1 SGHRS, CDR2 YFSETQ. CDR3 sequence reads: CASSPGTGGEGTEAFF. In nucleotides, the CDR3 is TGCGCCAGCAGCCCGGGGACAGGGGGCGAAGGCACTGAAGCTTTCTTT.

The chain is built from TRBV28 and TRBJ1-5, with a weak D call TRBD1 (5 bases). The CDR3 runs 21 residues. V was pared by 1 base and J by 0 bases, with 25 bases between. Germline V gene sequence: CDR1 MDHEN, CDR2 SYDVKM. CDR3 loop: CASSLSYSKGRQKYSNQPQHF. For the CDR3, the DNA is TGTGCCAGCAGTTTATCCTATTCGAAAGGTCGACAGAAATATAGCAATCAGCCCCAGCATTTT.

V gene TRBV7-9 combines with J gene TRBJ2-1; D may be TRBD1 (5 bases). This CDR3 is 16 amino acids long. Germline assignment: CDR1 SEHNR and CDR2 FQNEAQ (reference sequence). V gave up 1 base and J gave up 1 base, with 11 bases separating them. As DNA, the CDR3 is TGTGCCAGCAGCTTAGGGGGCAGGAAATCCTACAATGAGCAGTTCTTC. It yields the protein CASSLGGRKSYNEQFF.

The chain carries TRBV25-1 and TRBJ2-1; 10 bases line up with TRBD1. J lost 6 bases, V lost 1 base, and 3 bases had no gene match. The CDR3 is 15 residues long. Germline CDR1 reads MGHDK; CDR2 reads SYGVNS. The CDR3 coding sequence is TGTGCCAGCAGTGAATGGGACAGGGGTATCAATGAGCAGTTCTTC. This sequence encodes CASSEWDRGINEQFF.

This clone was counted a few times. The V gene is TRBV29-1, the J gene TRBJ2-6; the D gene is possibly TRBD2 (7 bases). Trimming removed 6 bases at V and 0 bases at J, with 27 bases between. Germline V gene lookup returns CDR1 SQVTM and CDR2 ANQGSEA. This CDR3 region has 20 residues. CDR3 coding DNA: TGCAGCGTCAATGCGGGGGCAGGCCCTGGGACCTCCTCTGGGGCCAACGTCCTGACTTTC. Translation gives CSVNAGAGPGTSSGANVLTF.

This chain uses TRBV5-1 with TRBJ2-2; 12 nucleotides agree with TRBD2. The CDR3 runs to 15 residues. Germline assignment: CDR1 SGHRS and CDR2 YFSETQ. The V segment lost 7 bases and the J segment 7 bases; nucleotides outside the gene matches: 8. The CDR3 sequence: CASATSGSSHGELFF. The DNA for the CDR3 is TGCGCCAGCGCGACTAGCGGGAGTTCCCACGGGGAGCTGTTTTTT.

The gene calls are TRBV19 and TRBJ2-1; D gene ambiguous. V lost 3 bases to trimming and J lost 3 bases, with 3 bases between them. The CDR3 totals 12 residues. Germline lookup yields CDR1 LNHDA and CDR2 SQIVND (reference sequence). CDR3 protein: CASSINYNEQFF. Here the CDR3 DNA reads TGTGCCAGTAGTATTAACTACAATGAGCAGTTCTTC.

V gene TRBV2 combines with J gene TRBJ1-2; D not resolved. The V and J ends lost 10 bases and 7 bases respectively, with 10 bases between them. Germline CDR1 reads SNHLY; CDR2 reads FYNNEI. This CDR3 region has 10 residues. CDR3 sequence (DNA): TGTGCCACCGGGGTGATTGGCTACACCTTC. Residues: CATGVIGYTF.

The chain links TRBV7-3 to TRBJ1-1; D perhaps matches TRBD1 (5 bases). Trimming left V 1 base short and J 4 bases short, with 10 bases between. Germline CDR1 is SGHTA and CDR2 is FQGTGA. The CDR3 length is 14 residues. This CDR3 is CASSLSPGGTEAFF. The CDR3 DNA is TGTGCCAGCAGCTTAAGTCCCGGGGGCACTGAAGCTTTCTTT.

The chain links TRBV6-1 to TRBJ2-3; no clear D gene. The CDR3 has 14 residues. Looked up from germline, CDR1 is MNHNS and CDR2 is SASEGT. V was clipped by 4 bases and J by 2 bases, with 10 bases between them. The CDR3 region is CASSGQSFTDTQYF. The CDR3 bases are TGTGCCAGCAGTGGCCAGTCCTTCACAGATACGCAGTATTTT.

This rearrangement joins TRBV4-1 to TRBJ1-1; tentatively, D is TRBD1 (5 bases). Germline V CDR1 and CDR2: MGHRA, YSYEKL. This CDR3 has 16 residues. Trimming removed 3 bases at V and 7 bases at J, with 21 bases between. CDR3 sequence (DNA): TGCGCCAGCAGCCAGGCCCAGGCCGGGGGTCACGATGAAGCTTTCTTT. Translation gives CASSQAQAGGHDEAFF.

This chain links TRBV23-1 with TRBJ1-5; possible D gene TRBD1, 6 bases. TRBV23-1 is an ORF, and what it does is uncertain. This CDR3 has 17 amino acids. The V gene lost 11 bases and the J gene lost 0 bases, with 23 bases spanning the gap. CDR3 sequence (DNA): TGCGCCTTACCTGTGCGGGGGGGCTGCCATAGCAATCAGCCCCAGCATTTT. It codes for CALPVRGGCHSNQPQHF.

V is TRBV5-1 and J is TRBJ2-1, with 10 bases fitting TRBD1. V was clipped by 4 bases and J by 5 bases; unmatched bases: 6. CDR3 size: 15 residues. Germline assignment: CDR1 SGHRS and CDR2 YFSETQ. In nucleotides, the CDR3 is TGCGCCAGCAGCGGGGGACAGGGGTCCCACAATGAGCAGTTCTTC. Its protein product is CASSGGQGSHNEQFF.

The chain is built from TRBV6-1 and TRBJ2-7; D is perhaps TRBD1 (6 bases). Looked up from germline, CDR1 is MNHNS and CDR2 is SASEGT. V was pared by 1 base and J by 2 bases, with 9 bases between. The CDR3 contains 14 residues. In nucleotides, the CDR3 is TGTGCCAGCAGTGAAGGGACAGAACCCTACGAGCAGTACGTC. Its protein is CASSEGTEPYEQYV.

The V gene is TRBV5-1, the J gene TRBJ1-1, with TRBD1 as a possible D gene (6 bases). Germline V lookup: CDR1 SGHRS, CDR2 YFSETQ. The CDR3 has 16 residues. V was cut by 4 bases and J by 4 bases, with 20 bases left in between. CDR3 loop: CASSRVKDSSGTEAFF. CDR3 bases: TGCGCCAGCAGCCGCGTCAAGGACAGTTCGGGCACTGAAGCTTTCTTT.

CDR3 amino acids: CASSTSDRRDGYTF. CDR3 nucleotides: TGTGCCAGCAGCACTTCAGACAGGAGAGATGGCTACACCTTC. V is TRBV9 and J is TRBJ1-2; tentative D call: TRBD1 (6 bases). The CDR3 length is 14 residues. Germline lookup yields CDR1 SGDLS and CDR2 YYNGEE. V gave up 4 bases and J gave up 6 bases, with 16 bases separating them.

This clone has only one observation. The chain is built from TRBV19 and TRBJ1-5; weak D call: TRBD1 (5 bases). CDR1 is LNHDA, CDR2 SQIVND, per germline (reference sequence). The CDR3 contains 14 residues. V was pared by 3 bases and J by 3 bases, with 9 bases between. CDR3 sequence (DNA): TGTGCCAGTAGTATCCGGGGGATCAATCAGCCCCAGCATTTT. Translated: CASSIRGINQPQHF.

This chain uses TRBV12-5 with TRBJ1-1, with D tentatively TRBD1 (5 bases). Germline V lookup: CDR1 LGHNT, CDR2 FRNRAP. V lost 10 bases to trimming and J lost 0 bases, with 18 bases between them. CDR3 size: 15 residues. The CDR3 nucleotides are TGTGCTATTCGAAGTGACAGCTCGGTGAACACTGAAGCTTTCTTT. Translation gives CAIRSDSSVNTEAFF.

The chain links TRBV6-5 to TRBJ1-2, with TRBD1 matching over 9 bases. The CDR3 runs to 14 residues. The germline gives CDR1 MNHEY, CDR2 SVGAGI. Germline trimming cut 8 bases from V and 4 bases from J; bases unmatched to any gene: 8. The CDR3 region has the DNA TGTGCCAGCTGTAAGACAGGGGGGATCTATGGCTACACCTTC. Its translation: CASCKTGGIYGYTF.

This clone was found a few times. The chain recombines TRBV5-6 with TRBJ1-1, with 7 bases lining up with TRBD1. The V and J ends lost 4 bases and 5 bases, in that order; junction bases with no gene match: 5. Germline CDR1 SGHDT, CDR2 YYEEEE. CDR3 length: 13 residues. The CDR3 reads CASSVGQRTEAFF. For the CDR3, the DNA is TGTGCCAGCAGCGTGGGACAGAGGACTGAAGCTTTCTTT.